This is a list of T cell receptor beta chains from one sample in a study of blood T cell repertoires in COVID-19. Assay: immunoSEQ multiplex PCR; the TCRdb copy retains only in-frame clones and omits some. The repertoire includes about 250,000 clones, around four fifths of them detected once, and roughly 8.6% sits in the top ten. Sequenced sample: peripheral blood. The receptors originated from a man aged 40-50 years with active or convalescent COVID-19. The CDR3 runs from the conserved cysteine through the conserved F or W. Each record gives: CDR3 protein, CDR3 DNA, D gene, clone size, V gene, J gene. A D gene is named only where the DNA matches it firmly. The size of a clone is reported for some rows only, either as once, few or many, or as a class for expanded clones.

CAWSRRSSGNTIYF,TGTGCCTGGAGTAGAAGGAGCTCTGGAAACACCATATATTTT,NA,NA,TRBV30,TRBJ1-3
CASSQGDREYGYTF,TGTGCCAGCAGCCAAGGGGACAGGGAGTATGGCTACACCTTC,TRBD1,NA,TRBV3-1/TRBV3-2,TRBJ1-2
CAWTKDRGRIGYTF,TGTGCCTGGACCAAGGACAGGGGGCGCATAGGCTACACCTTC,TRBD1,NA,TRBV30,TRBJ1-2
CASSQDRQGGYGYTF,TGCGCCAGCAGCCAAGACCGGCAGGGAGGCTATGGCTACACCTTC,NA,NA,TRBV4-3,TRBJ1-2
CSVGGGQEGTEAFF,TGCAGCGTTGGTGGAGGACAGGAAGGAACTGAAGCTTTCTTT,TRBD1,NA,TRBV29-1,TRBJ1-1
CASSPSRDTQYF,TGTGCCAGCTCACCATCGCGGGATACGCAGTATTTT,NA,NA,TRBV18,TRBJ2-3
CASTSTSSNEKLFF,TGTGCCAGTACCTCGACAAGTTCTAATGAAAAACTGTTTTTT,NA,NA,TRBV19,TRBJ1-4
CASSKGASGGAEETQYF,TGTGCCAGCAGCAAAGGGGCTAGCGGGGGGGCCGAAGAGACCCAGTACTTC,NA,few,TRBV21-1,TRBJ2-5
CASSISGSYEQYF,TGTGCCAGCAGTATTAGCGGGAGTTACGAGCAGTACTTC,TRBD2,NA,TRBV7-9,TRBJ2-7
CASSEIGTGGYEQYF,TGTGCCAGCAGTGAAATAGGAACCGGCGGGTACGAGCAGTACTTC,NA,NA,TRBV2,TRBJ2-7
CASSFGTRRDTQYF,TGTGCCAGCAGCTTCGGGACTAGAAGAGATACGCAGTATTTT,TRBD2,NA,TRBV5-6,TRBJ2-3
CASSTNEKLFF,TGTGCCTCTTCAACTAATGAAAAACTGTTTTTT,NA,NA,TRBV30,TRBJ1-4
CASSAGPDRETYEQYF,TGCGCCAGCAGCGCCGGGCCTGACAGGGAGACATACGAGCAGTACTTC,TRBD1,few,TRBV5-1,TRBJ2-7
CASSQGQGARQPQHF,TGTGCCAGCAGCCAGGGGCAGGGGGCTCGTCAGCCCCAGCATTTT,TRBD1,NA,TRBV4-2,TRBJ1-5
CSVEKGMNTEAFF,TGCAGCGTTGAAAAGGGGATGAACACTGAAGCTTTCTTT,NA,NA,TRBV29-1,TRBJ1-1
CASSTGGPQPQHF,TGTGCCAGTAGTACAGGGGGCCCTCAGCCCCAGCATTTT,TRBD1,NA,TRBV19,TRBJ1-5
CASGGGGMSTDTQYF,TGTGCCAGCGGGGGCGGGGGGATGAGCACAGATACGCAGTATTTT,TRBD2,NA,TRBV27,TRBJ2-3
CASSSRQRSFYEQYF,TGTGCCAGCAGCTCCCGACAGCGTTCTTTCTACGAGCAGTACTTC,NA,NA,TRBV7-3,TRBJ2-7
CASSLGPGLKTQYF,TGTGCCAGCAGCTTGGGGCCAGGGTTAAAGACCCAGTACTTC,NA,NA,TRBV5-5,TRBJ2-5
CASSLPREGLTVNQPQHF,TGTGCCAGCAGCTTACCGAGGGAGGGGCTTACCGTCAATCAGCCCCAGCATTTT,NA,few,TRBV7-9,TRBJ1-5
CASSRDSSNYYEQYF,TGTGCCAGCAGCAGGGACTCGAGCAATTACTACGAGCAGTACTTC,NA,NA,TRBV3-1/TRBV3-2,TRBJ2-7
CASSYKGMNEKLFF,TGTGCCAGCAGTTACAAGGGGATGAATGAAAAACTGTTTTTT,NA,NA,TRBV6-5,TRBJ1-4
CASSYGGQGPTEAFF,TGTGCCAGCAGCTACGGGGGACAGGGCCCCACTGAAGCTTTCTTT,TRBD1,once,TRBV7-9,TRBJ1-1
CASSHRPDRVGGYTF,TGTGCCAGCAGCCACCGACCTGACAGGGTTGGTGGCTACACCTTC,TRBD1,few,TRBV6-5,TRBJ1-2
CASRSGVDETQYF,TGTGCCAGCAGATCTGGAGTCGACGAGACCCAGTACTTC,NA,NA,TRBV12-3/TRBV12-4,TRBJ2-5
CTSSMWSGRDSYTDTQYF,TGCACCAGCAGTATGTGGAGCGGGAGGGACTCATACACAGATACGCAGTATTTT,NA,once,TRBV1,TRBJ2-3
CASSVEGGRETQYF,TGTGCCAGCAGCGTAGAAGGGGGCCGTGAGACCCAGTACTTC,TRBD1,few,TRBV9,TRBJ2-5
CASSRQGLSGYTF,TGTGCCAGCAGCCGGCAGGGGTTATCGGGCTACACCTTC,NA,NA,TRBV5-6,TRBJ1-2
CATSDSGALGYNEQFF,TGTGCCACCAGTGATTCTGGGGCTTTAGGCTACAATGAGCAGTTCTTC,NA,NA,TRBV24-1,TRBJ2-1
CASSLYVAPADSNQPQHF,TGTGCCAGCAGCTTGTATGTCGCCCCGGCAGACTCGAATCAGCCCCAGCATTTT,NA,NA,TRBV7-9,TRBJ1-5
CASSVDSLTYNEQFF,TGTGCCAGCAGCGTAGACAGCTTAACTTACAATGAGCAGTTCTTC,NA,NA,TRBV9,TRBJ2-1